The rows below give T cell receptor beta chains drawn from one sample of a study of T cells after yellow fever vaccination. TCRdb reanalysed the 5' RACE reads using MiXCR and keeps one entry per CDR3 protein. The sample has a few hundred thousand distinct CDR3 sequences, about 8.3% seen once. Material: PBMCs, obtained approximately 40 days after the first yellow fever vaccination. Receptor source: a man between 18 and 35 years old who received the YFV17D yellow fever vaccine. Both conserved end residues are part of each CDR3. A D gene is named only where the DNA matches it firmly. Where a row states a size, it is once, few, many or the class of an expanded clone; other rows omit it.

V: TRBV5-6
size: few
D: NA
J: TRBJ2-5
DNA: TGTGCCAGCAGCTTAATCCCGGAAGAGACCCAGTACTTC
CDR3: CASSLIPEETQYF

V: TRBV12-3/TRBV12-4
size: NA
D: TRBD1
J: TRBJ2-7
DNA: TGTGCCAGCAGTTGGACAGGGGGCGAACAGTACTTC
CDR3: CASSWTGGEQYF

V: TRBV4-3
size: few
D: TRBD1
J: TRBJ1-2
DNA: TGCGCCAGCAGCCAAGCGCGACAGGGGGGAATGGGCTACACCTTC
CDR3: CASSQARQGGMGYTF

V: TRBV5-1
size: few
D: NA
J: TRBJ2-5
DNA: TGCGCCAGCAGCTTGGAGACAGGTGGACAAGGGACCCAGTACTTC
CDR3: CASSLETGGQGTQYF

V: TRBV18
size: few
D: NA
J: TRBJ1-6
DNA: TGTGCCAGCTCAGTTTCGGGGGTTAATTCACCCCTCCACTTT
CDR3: CASSVSGVNSPLHF

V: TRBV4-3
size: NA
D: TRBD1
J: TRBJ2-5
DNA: TGCGCCAGCAGCCAAGATTTCAGGGGGCAAGAGACCCAGTACTTC
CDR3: CASSQDFRGQETQYF

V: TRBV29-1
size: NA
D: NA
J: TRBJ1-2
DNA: TGCAGCGTTGAAGATCTCGGGTTTGGCTACACCTTC
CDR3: CSVEDLGFGYTF

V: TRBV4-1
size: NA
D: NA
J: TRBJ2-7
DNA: TGCGCCAGCAGCTCCCCGACCGTTGGCTACGAGCAGTACTTC
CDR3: CASSSPTVGYEQYF

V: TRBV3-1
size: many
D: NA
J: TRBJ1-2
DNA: TGTGCCAGCAGCCAAGGACCGTTCGGAGCCTATGGCTACACCTTC
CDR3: CASSQGPFGAYGYTF

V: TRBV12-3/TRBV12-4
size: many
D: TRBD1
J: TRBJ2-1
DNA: TGTGCCAGCAGTTTCTCTGTGGGACAGGGAGCGAATGAGCAGTTCTTC
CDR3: CASSFSVGQGANEQFF

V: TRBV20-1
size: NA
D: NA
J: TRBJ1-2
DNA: TGCAGTGCTAGAGATGGGGGGAGGGGAGCTGATGGCTACACCTTC
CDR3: CSARDGGRGADGYTF

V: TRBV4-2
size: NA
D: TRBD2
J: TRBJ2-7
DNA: TGTGCCAGCAGCCAAGTGAGCGGTTCGAGCGGGGGGGCCTCAGACGAGCAGTACTTC
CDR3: CASSQVSGSSGGASDEQYF

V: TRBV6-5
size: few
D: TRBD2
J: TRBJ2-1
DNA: TGTGCCAGCTCCCCCACTAGCGGGGGAAATGAGCAGTTCTTC
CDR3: CASSPTSGGNEQFF

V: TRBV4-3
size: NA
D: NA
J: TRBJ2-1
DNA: TGCGCCAGCAGCCAAGCGGGACTTCGAGACCCCAATGAGCAGTTCTTC
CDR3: CASSQAGLRDPNEQFF

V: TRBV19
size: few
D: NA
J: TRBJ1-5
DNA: TGTGCCAGTAGTATGCAGGATTATCCAGTCAATCAGCCCCAGCATTTT
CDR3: CASSMQDYPVNQPQHF

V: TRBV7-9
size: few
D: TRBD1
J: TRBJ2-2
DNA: TGTGCCAACCGGGACAGGAACACCGGGGAGCTGTTTTTT
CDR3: CANRDRNTGELFF

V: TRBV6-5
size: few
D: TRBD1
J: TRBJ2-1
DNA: TGTGCCAGCAGTAGCCGATCGGGACAGGGCCGTTCCAATGAGCAGTTCTTC
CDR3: CASSSRSGQGRSNEQFF

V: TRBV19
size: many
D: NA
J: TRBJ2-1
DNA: TGTGCCAGTAGTATATCCCCTTATCCGGGGGGCTACACGGATGAGCAGTTCTTC
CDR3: CASSISPYPGGYTDEQFF

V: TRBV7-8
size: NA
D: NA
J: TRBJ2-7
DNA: TGTGCCAGCAGCTTATGGGGCGCCTCCTACGAGCAGTACTTC
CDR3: CASSLWGASYEQYF

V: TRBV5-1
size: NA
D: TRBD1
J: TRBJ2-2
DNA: TGCGCCAGCAGCTTGGCACAGGGGGCCACCGGGGAGCTGTTTTTT
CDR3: CASSLAQGATGELFF

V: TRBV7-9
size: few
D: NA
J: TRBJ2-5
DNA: TGTGCCAGCAGCTTAGCCGAGGTCGGGGAGACCCAGTACTTC
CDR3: CASSLAEVGETQYF

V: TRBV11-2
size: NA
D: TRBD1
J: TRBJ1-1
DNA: TGTGCCAGCAGCTTAGGGTCAGGGGGGGAGAACACTGAAGCTTTCTTT
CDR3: CASSLGSGGENTEAFF

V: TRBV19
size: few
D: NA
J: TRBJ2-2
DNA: TGTGCCAGTAGCCCGGACAGCCTGAACACCGGGGAGCTGTTTTTT
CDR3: CASSPDSLNTGELFF

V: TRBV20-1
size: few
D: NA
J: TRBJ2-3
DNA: TGCAGTGCTAGTTTCATGGGCAGGGCAATAGATACGCAGTATTTT
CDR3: CSASFMGRAIDTQYF

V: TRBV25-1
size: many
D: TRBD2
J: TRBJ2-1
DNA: TGTGCCAGCAGTGAATCAATTAGCGGGGGGTGGAATGAGCAGTTCTTC
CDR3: CASSESISGGWNEQFF

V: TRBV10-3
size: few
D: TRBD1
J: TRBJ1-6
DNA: TGTGCCATCAATAAGGACAGGGAACGTTCACCCCTCCACTTT
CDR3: CAINKDRERSPLHF

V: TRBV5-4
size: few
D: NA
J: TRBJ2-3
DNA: TGTGCCAGCAGCCGGGAGTTGAACACAGATACGCAGTATTTT
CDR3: CASSRELNTDTQYF

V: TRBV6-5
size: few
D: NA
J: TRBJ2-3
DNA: TGTGCCAGCAGTTATTCCCCAGACACAGATACGCAGTATTTT
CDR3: CASSYSPDTDTQYF

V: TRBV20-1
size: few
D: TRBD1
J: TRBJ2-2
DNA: TGCAGTGCTTTTCCGGGACAGCGGACCGGGGAGCTGTTTTTT
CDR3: CSAFPGQRTGELFF

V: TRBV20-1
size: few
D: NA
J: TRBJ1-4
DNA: TGCAGTGCTAGAAGGCCGGGCGATGAAAAACTGTTTTTT
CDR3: CSARRPGDEKLFF

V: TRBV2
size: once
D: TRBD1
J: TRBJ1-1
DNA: TGTGCCAGCAGTGCTCAAAGGGGGCAAGAAGCTTTCTTT
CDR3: CASSAQRGQEAFF

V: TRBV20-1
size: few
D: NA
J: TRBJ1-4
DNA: TGCAGTGCTAGAAAGCCAACTAATGAAAAACTGTTTTTT
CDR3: CSARKPTNEKLFF

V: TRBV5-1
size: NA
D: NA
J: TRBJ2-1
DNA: TGCGCCAGCAGAACAATTCCTATGAATGAGCAGTTCTTC
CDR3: CASRTIPMNEQFF

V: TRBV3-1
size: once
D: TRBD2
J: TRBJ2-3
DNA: TGTGCCAGCTGTTTCCGAGCGGGACCTCTTAGCCCCAAAGGTACGCAGTATTTT
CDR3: CASCFRAGPLSPKGTQYF

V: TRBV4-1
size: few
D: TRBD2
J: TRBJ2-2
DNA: TGCGCCAGCAGCCAAGATAGGGGACTAGCGGGGACGAACACCGGGGAGCTGTTTTTT
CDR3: CASSQDRGLAGTNTGELFF

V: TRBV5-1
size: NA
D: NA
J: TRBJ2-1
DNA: TGCGCCAGCAGTTCGACAGATGAGCAGTTCTTC
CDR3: CASSSTDEQFF

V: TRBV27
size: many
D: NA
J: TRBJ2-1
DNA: TGTGCCAGCAGTTTGTTACAGGGACTGTTTCTGGGGGGGCACGACAATGAGCAGTTCTTC
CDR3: CASSLLQGLFLGGHDNEQFF

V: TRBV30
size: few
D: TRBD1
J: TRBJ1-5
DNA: TGTGCCTGGAGCACCCCCGGGACAGGCAATCAGCCCCAGCATTTT
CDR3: CAWSTPGTGNQPQHF

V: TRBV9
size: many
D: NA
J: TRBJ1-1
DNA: TGTGCCAGCAGCGTAGTGGACAAGAACACTGAAGCTTTCTTT
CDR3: CASSVVDKNTEAFF

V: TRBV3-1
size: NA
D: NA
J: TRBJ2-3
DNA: TGTGCCAGCAGCCAAGAGGCCGCACTTTTAGATACGCAGTATTTT
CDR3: CASSQEAALLDTQYF

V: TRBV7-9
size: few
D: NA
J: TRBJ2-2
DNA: TGTGCCAGCAGCGAAGGGGTCACCGGGGAGCTGTTTTTT
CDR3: CASSEGVTGELFF

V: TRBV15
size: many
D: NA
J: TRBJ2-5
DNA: TGTGCCACCAGCAGAGCTTCTTACCTGGAGACCCAGTACTTC
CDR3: CATSRASYLETQYF

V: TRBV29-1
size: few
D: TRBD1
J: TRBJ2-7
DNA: TGCAGCGCCCTGACAGGGACCTACGAGCAGTACTTC
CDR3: CSALTGTYEQYF

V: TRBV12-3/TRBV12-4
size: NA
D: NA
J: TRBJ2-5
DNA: TGTGCCAGCAGTCCAGGGTCGGACAGCAAAGAGACCCAGTACTTC
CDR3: CASSPGSDSKETQYF

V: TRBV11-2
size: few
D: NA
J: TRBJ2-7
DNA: TGTGCCAGCAGCCCTAACAGGCCCAGCTCCTACGAGCAGTACTTC
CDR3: CASSPNRPSSYEQYF

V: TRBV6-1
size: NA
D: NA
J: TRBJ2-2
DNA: TGTGCCAGCATCACGGGGGGCCTCACCGGGGAGCTGTTTTTT
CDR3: CASITGGLTGELFF

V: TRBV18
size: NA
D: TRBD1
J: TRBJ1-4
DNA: TGTGCCAGCTCACTGCAGGGACAGTTGAATGAAAAACTGTTTTTT
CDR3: CASSLQGQLNEKLFF

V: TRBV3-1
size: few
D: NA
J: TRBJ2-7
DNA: TGTGCCAGCAGCTCGCGGGAACACGGGGAGCAGTACTTC
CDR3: CASSSREHGEQYF

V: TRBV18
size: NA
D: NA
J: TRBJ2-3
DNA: TGTGCCAGCTCCCCTTCTTATCAGGGGAGCACAGATACGCAGTATTTT
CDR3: CASSPSYQGSTDTQYF

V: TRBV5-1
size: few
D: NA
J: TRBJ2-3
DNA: TGCGCCAGCAGCCCGGACATAGCCACAGATACGCAGTATTTT
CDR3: CASSPDIATDTQYF

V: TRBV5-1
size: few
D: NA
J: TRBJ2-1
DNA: TGCGCCAGCAGCTTGAGAGGGGACCTATACAATGAGCAGTTCTTC
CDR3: CASSLRGDLYNEQFF

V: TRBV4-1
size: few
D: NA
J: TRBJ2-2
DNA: TGCGCCAGCAGCCTACCCCTGGCGGGCCCCGGGGAGCTGTTTTTT
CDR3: CASSLPLAGPGELFF

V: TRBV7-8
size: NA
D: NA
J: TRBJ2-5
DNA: TGTGCCAGCAGCTTAGTCCTCACCGCAGAGACCCAGTACTTC
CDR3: CASSLVLTAETQYF

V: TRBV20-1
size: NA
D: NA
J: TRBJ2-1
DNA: TGCAGTGCCCCCGGGGGGCGGGGGTACCCCTACAATGAGCAGTTCTTC
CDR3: CSAPGGRGYPYNEQFF

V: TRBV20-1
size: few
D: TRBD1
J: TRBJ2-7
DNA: TGCAGTGCTAGGGAAGCCGGGACAGGCTACGAGCAGTACTTC
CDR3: CSAREAGTGYEQYF

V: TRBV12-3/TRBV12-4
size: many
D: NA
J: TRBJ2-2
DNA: TGTGCCAGCAGTTTAAGGTCCGGGTACACCGGGGAGCTGTTTTTT
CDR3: CASSLRSGYTGELFF

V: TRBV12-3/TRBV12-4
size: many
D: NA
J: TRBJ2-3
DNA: TGTGCCTGCAAATCTATGGGAACAGATACGCAGTATTTT
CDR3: CACKSMGTDTQYF

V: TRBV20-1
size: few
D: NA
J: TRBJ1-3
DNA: TGCAGTGCTAGAGATATTAGGCGGGGAAACACCATATATTTT
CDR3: CSARDIRRGNTIYF

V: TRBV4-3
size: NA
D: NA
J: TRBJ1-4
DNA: TGCGCCAGCAGCCAAGATTTTCATGGCAGCGAAAAACTGTTTTTT
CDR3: CASSQDFHGSEKLFF